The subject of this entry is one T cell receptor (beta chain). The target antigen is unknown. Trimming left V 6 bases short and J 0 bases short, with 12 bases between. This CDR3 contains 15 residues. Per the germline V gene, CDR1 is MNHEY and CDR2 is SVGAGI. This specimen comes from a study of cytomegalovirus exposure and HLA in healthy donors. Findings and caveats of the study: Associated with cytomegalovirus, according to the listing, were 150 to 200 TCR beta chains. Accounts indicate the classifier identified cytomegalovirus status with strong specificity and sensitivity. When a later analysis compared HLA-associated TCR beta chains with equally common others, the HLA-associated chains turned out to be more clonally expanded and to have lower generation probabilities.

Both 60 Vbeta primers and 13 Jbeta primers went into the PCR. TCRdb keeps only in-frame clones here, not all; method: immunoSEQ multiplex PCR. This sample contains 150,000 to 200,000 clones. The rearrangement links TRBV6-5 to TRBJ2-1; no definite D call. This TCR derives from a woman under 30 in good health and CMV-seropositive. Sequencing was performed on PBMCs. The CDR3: CASRRDWSSYNEQFF. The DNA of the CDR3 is TGTGCCAGCAGGAGAGACTGGAGCTCCTACAATGAGCAGTTCTTC.